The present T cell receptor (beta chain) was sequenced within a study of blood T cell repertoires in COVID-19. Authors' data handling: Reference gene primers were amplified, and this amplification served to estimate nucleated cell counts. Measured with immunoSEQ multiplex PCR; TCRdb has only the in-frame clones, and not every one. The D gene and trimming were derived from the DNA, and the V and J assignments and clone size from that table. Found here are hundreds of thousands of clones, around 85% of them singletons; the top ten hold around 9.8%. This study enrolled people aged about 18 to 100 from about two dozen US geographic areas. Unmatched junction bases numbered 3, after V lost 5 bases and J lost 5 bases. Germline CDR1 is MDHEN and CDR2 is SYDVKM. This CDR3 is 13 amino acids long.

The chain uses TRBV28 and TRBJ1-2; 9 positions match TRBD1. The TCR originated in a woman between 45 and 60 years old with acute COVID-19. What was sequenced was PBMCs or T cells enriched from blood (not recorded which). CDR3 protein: CASSPGQGYGYTF. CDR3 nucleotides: TGTGCCAGCAGTCCGGGACAGGGTTATGGCTACACCTTC.